The 13 T cell receptor beta chains reported below all come from one sample, sequenced in a study of cytomegalovirus exposure and HLA in healthy donors. PCR was performed using 60 Vbeta and 13 Jbeta primers. This table comes from immunoSEQ multiplex PCR, and its TCRdb copy is limited to in-frame clones, with some not included. The sample holds about 200,000 clones, 83% seen once. The sequencing sample was made of PBMCs. The origin of the receptors is a girl aged 10-17 years in good health and CMV-seronegative.

The CDR3 protein is CASSYPRTSGSTYMKETQYF. For the CDR3, the DNA is TGTGCCAGCAGTTACCCTAGGACTAGCGGGTCCACCTATATGAAAGAGACCCAGTACTTC. V gene TRBV6-9 combines with J gene TRBJ2-5; 11 nucleotides agree with TRBD2. V shed 3 bases, J shed 3 bases, and the junction held 18 bases outside the gene matches. The CDR3 is 20 residues long. CDR1 is MNHGY, CDR2 SVAAGI, per germline.

This clone showed up just a few times. The gene calls are TRBV6-5 and TRBJ2-7; TRBD2 agrees at 7 bases. CDR1 is MNHEY, CDR2 SVGAGI, per germline. V lost 7 bases and J lost 6; bases outside the gene matches: 15. This CDR3 spans 15 amino acids. CDR3 DNA sequence: TGTGCCAGCAAGCGGGGTCCTTCCTCGGGCCGCGAGCAGTACTTC. Residues: CASKRGPSSGREQYF.

The genes are TRBV30 and TRBJ2-7; unclear D gene. CDR1 and CDR2 from the germline V gene are GTSNPN and SVGIG (reference sequence). The CDR3 sequence is 12 residues long. V was cut by 0 bases and J by 4 bases, with 7 bases left in between. This CDR3 is CAWSVVGYEQYF. CDR3 in DNA: TGTGCCTGGAGTGTAGTCGGGTACGAGCAGTACTTC.

V and J are TRBV19 and TRBJ2-2; a possible D gene is TRBD2 (5 bases). This CDR3 has 14 residues. Looked up from germline, CDR1 is LNHDA and CDR2 is SQIVND (reference sequence). Trimming cost V 4 bases and J 0 bases, with 6 bases left between them. CDR3 sequence reads: CASSTAANTGELFF. The DNA of the CDR3 is TGTGCCAGTAGTACAGCGGCGAACACCGGGGAGCTGTTTTTT.

This clone was observed a handful of times. The rearrangement links TRBV6-5 to TRBJ1-6; possible D gene TRBD1, 6 bases. V shed 5 bases and J shed 10 bases, with 15 bases lying between them. The CDR3 spans 14 residues. The germline gives CDR1 MNHEY, CDR2 SVGAGI. The CDR3 reads CASSAKGEVSPLHF. CDR3 DNA: TGTGCCAGCAGTGCAAAGGGGGAAGTCTCACCCCTCCACTTT.

The rearrangement joins TRBV28 to TRBJ1-2; 7 bases are shared with TRBD1. The CDR3 is made up of 13 amino acids. The junction had 3 bases not matched to a gene; V was cut back by 3 bases and J by 5 bases. CDR1 and CDR2 (germline): MDHEN, SYDVKM. CDR3 in DNA: TGTGCCAGCAGTTTCGGGACAGTTTATGGCTACACCTTC. Translation gives CASSFGTVYGYTF.

A single count supports this clone. This chain connects TRBV4-2 to TRBJ2-2; TRBD1 aligns across 8 bases. The V and J ends lost 0 bases and 4 bases, in that order; junction bases with no gene match: 10. Germline V gives CDR1 LGHNA, CDR2 YNFKEQ. The CDR3 consists of 18 residues. This CDR3 reads CASSQDFGQGGRTGELFF. CDR3 bases: TGTGCCAGCAGCCAAGATTTTGGACAGGGTGGCCGCACCGGGGAGCTGTTTTTT.

This chain connects TRBV9 to TRBJ2-1, with 8 bases aligning to TRBD1. Germline CDR1 SGDLS, CDR2 YYNGEE. Trimming removed 1 base from V and 8 bases from J; junction bases left unmatched: 8. The CDR3 spans 15 residues. This chain's CDR3 is CASSVQGAPGDEQFF. The CDR3 bases are TGTGCCAGCAGCGTACAGGGGGCGCCGGGGGATGAGCAGTTCTTC.

This chain links TRBV5-1 with TRBJ1-1, with 7 bases that match TRBD1. After removal of 5 bases from V and 1 base from J, the junction contained 8 bases not matched to a gene. CDR1 is SGHRS, CDR2 YFSETQ, per germline. This CDR3 has 15 residues. This CDR3 is CASRNDNRGNTEAFF. CDR3 nucleotide sequence: TGCGCCAGCAGAAATGATAACAGGGGGAACACTGAAGCTTTCTTT.

This clone came up a few times. The V and J genes are TRBV13 and TRBJ1-1; perhaps TRBD1 as D (6 bases). The germline V and J ends were trimmed by 4 bases and 5 bases, with 14 bases remaining between them. Germline assignment: CDR1 PRHDT and CDR2 FYEKMQ (reference sequence). This CDR3 comprises 14 residues. CDR3 nucleotides: TGTGCCAGCAGCTCAGGCCAGGGGAGTACTGAAGCTTTCTTT. It yields the protein CASSSGQGSTEAFF.

The chain couples TRBV5-1 to TRBJ2-7, with D possibly TRBD1 on 6 matching bases. The CDR3 has 17 amino acids. Germline CDR1 SGHRS, CDR2 YFSETQ. V shed 0 bases and J shed 5 bases, with 21 bases lying between them. The CDR3 sequence is CASSLVGLGARVHEQYF. The CDR3 DNA sequence: TGCGCCAGCAGCTTGGTGGGGTTGGGGGCGCGAGTACACGAGCAGTACTTC.

The chain joins TRBV6-5 to TRBJ2-2; D may be TRBD1 (5 bases). Looked up from germline, CDR1 is MNHEY and CDR2 is SVGAGI. The CDR3 runs to 12 residues. V lost 5 bases to trimming and J lost 8 bases, with 9 bases between them. CDR3 amino acids: CASSLHRGELFF. The CDR3 nucleotides read TGTGCCAGCAGTCTACACAGGGGGGAGCTGTTTTTT.

The V gene is TRBV18, the J gene TRBJ1-2; D call uncertain. V was clipped by 3 bases and J by 4 bases, with 6 bases between them. The CDR3 runs to 12 residues. Germline V gives CDR1 KGHSH, CDR2 LQKENI. The CDR3 spells CASSPPGYGYTF. The DNA of the CDR3 is TGTGCCAGCTCACCTCCCGGCTATGGCTACACCTTC.